This entry is about one T cell receptor (beta chain). Its binding antigen is unknown. No per-base quality is available; no much larger clone lies one base away. The data belong to a study of T cells in tuberculosis (dated by TCRdb to the late 2010s). Regarding the complete study: To characterize T cells specific for the mycobacterial lipid antigen glucose monomycolate (GMM), the study used CD1B tetramers together with high-throughput TCR immunosequencing. With 10 or so people per group, a South African clinical cohort compared IGRA-negative adolescents, IGRA-positive adolescents with latent tuberculosis, and adults with active tuberculosis. Active tuberculosis patient PBMC were archived before or within 7 days of starting standard anti-tuberculosis treatment. Overall results and qualifications from the work: Using GEM motif frequencies, a classifier achieved about 63% accuracy, whereas a classifier built on the diverse GMM-specific repertoire got to nearly 90% accuracy (AUROC 0.90). Smaller NN-distances were partly driven by shorter CDR3-alpha lengths in active tuberculosis patients, and statistical significance was not reached for the TCR-beta difference. Active tuberculosis TCR-alpha repertoires showed smaller mean NN-distances to GMM-specific TCRs than IGRA-negative controls, suggesting clonal expansion of these TCRs. Clinical samples were selected based on the availability of cryopreserved specimens, with adults included as active tuberculosis cases and adolescents included as controls.

Taken with the paper, the label for time point translates to: new active TB diagnosis, blood taken before or within 7 days of starting treatment. The active tuberculosis patients were newly diagnosed, HIV-seronegative South African adults aged 18 years or older. Confirmation of active tuberculosis came from positive sputum smear microscopy and/or a positive M. tuberculosis culture. Immunosequencing was performed on unsorted cryopreserved PBMC and covered roughly 98,000 T cells per clinical donor on average. The immunoSEQ multiplex PCR assay was used to generate TCR libraries, with TCR-beta and/or TCR-alpha/delta assays applied to each sample. The amplified TCR libraries were sequenced using the Illumina high-throughput platform. In the authors' own workflow: Clustering and dimensionality reduction were performed using pairwise TCRdist distances among GMM-specific receptors from ex vivo sorted or in vitro expanded T cells. The score assigned to each clinical repertoire was mean NN-distance, meaning the average TCRdist to the nearest 10% of tetramer-positive reference sequences. GEM TCR motif frequency was computed as the fraction of unique TCRs matching known GEM sequences by V/J usage and CDR3 length. Linear discriminant analysis with leave-one-out cross-validation, implemented in scikit-learn, was used to classify active tuberculosis. TCRdb limited this immuneACCESS table to in-frame rearrangements with V and J called. A share of clones is missing; checked studies link under half to unresolved V genes, and the rest is unexplained. V and J calls and clone size are given by that table; D and trimming were obtained from the DNA. This sample gives about 5,500 clones in total; 97% of them show up just once. The ten largest clones take up around 10% of the sample.

The germline V gene encodes CDR1 SGHTA and CDR2 FQGTGA. The CDR3 covers 13 residues, taking in both the cysteine and the phenylalanine. The read is trimmed to its CDR3 DNA, 39 bases read in frame from base 1. From V the trimming removes 10 bases and from J it removes 6 bases, while the gene matches leave 7 bases of the junction unaccounted for. The clonotype was recovered from an adult with tuberculosis. Sequenced here: PBMCs, sampled at tuberculosis diagnosis. This chain joins TRBV7-3 to TRBJ2-3, with TRBD2 identical over 10 junction bases. The nucleotides read TGTGCCAACAGGCCAGCGGGAGGGGATACGCAGTATTTT. Its amino acids are CANRPAGGDTQYF.